This T cell receptor beta chain was identified in a study of CD8+ T cells in alopecia areata. For the study at large: It was oral tofacitinib, at 5 to 10 mg twice daily, that treated patients received.

The CDR3 extends over 12 amino acids. The V and J ends lost 8 bases and 4 bases respectively, with 11 bases between them. Germline CDR1 MNHEY, CDR2 SVGAGI. Findings of the study overall: More clonal than normal scalp was lesional scalp, particularly alopecia totalis/universalis. Mice gave a clearer picture of TCR sharing than patients did, possibly for HLA-related reasons.

The sequencing template was cDNA reverse transcribed from extracted RNA. Sequencing was performed with immunoSEQ multiplex PCR; in TCRdb, only in-frame clones are kept and a portion is missing. The sample includes 220,000 or so clones, 50% to 60% of them seen just once. Sorting separated CD4+ and CD8+ T cells out of PBMCs. The sample holds one count of this clone. What it binds is not known. Other DNA sequences in this specimen translate into the identical CDR3. This TCR came from a human donor with alopecia areata. The chain has TRBV6-5 and TRBJ1-1, with D hard to call. This sample comprised CD4+ T cells sorted from blood, obtained at week 0. The CDR3 DNA sequence: TGTGCCAGCTCAAACGGCGGCACTGAAGCTTTCTTT. Translated, it gives CASSNGGTEAFF.